The entry that follows covers one T cell receptor (beta chain) sequence. Participants spanned ages about 18 to 90 years and resided in about 25 US areas. Donors were grouped by their self-reported clinical history. The sample is drawn from a study of blood T cell repertoires in COVID-19. Study context: Samples representing acute and convalescent COVID-19 were sourced from the United States, Italy and Spain.

Per the original methods: How many nucleated cells were present was estimated from reference gene primer amplification. Clones were sequenced by immunoSEQ multiplex PCR, and TCRdb holds only the in-frame ones, with some missing. V, J and clone size reflect that table, while D and trimming were determined from the DNA. The sample has about 60,000 clones, approximately 81% seen once. The material sequenced was PBMCs or T cells enriched from blood (not recorded which). This clonotype was sampled from a woman aged 40-49 years with acute COVID-19.

The CDR3, as DNA: TGTGCCAGCAGTGATCTAGCGGGGGCTAGCACAGATACGCAGTATTTT. Encoded protein: CASSDLAGASTDTQYF. The chain links TRBV6-1 to TRBJ2-3; 10 bases match TRBD2. This CDR3 is 16 amino acids long. CDR1 and CDR2 from the germline V gene are MNHNS and SASEGT. The V gene end was trimmed by 3 bases and the J gene end by 0 bases; junction bases not matched to a gene: 3.